This T cell receptor beta chain comes out of a study of blood T cell repertoires in COVID-19. The CDR3 has 14 residues. The V and J ends lost 7 bases and 4 bases, in that order; junction bases with no gene match: 9. In germline, CDR1 is ENHRY, CDR2 SYGVKD. Here immunoSEQ multiplex PCR was the method, and the copy in TCRdb shows in-frame clones only, minus some. Of about 220,000 clones listed, 75% to 85% were seen once; the top ten hold more than 10%. The chain recombines TRBV10-3 with TRBJ1-1, with TRBD1 matching over 7 bases. The TCR originated in a human donor in a cohort sampled during active COVID-19. The sequenced material came from peripheral blood. CDR3 residues: CAITPDRAGTEAFF. As DNA, the CDR3 is TGTGCCATCACCCCCGACAGGGCGGGCACTGAAGCTTTCTTT.